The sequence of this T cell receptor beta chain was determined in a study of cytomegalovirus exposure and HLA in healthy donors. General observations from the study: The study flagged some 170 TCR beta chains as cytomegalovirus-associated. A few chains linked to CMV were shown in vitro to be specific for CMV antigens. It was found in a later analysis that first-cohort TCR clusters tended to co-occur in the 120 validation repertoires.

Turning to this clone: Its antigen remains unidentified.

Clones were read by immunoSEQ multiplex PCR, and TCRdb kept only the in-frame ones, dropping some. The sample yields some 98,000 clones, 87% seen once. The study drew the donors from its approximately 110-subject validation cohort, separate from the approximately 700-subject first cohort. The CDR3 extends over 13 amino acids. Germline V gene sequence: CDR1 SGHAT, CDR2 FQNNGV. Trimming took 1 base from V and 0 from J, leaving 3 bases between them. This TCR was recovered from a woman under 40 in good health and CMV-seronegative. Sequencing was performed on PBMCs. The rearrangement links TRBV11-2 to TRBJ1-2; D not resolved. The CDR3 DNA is TGTGCCAGCAGCTTAGGAGCTAACTATGGCTACACCTTC. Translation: CASSLGANYGYTF.